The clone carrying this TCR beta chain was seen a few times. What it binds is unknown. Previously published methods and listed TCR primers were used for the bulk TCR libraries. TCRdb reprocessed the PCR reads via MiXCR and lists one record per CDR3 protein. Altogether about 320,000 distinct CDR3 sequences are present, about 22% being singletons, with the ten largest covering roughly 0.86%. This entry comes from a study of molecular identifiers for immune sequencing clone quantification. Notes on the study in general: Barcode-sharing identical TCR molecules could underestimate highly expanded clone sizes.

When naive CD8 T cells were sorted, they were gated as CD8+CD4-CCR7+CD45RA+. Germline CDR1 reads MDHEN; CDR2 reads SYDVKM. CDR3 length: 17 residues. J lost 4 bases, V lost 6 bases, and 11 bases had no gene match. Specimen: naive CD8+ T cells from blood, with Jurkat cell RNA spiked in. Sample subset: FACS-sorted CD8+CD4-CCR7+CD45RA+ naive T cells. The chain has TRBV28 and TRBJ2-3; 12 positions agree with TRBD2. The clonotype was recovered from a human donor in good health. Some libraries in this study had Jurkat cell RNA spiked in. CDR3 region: CASSLPTSGSPPDTQYF. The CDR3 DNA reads TGTGCCAGCAGCTTACCGACTAGCGGGAGTCCACCAGATACGCAGTATTTT. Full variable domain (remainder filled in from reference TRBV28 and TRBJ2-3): DVKVTQSSRYLVKRTGEKVFLECVQDMDHENMFWYRQDPGLGLRLIYFSYDVKMKEKGDIPEGYSVSREKKERFSLILESASTNQTSMYLCASSLPTSGSPPDTQYFGPGTRLTVL.